This T cell receptor (beta chain) was recovered during a study of CD8 T cells in ankylosing spondylitis. Findings of the study overall: Clones tied to disease were said to be significantly enriched in matched ankylosing spondylitis synovial fluid. About 8 highly homologous variants made up a TCR beta motif, and this motif appeared characteristic of ankylosing spondylitis blood.

A note on this clonotype: Its specificity is unknown.

Quantitative 5'-RACE with molecular barcodes generated TCR beta libraries. TCRdb used MiXCR to reprocess the 5' RACE reads, holding one entry per CDR3 protein. The sample yields 200,000 to 250,000 distinct CDR3 sequences, around a tenth seen once. This TCR was sampled from a male donor with ankylosing spondylitis or in good health (not recorded which). Sequenced sample: blood, either unsorted or a sorted T cell fraction (not recorded which).

CDR3 region: CASMASGANVLTF. CDR3 DNA sequence: TGCGCCAGCATGGCCTCTGGGGCCAACGTCCTGACTTTC. The chain is built from TRBV5-1 and TRBJ2-6; the D is unclear. CDR3 length: 13 residues. The germline CDR1 and CDR2 sequences are SGHRS and YFSETQ. V lost 6 bases and J 0 bases, leaving 4 bases between the germline ends.